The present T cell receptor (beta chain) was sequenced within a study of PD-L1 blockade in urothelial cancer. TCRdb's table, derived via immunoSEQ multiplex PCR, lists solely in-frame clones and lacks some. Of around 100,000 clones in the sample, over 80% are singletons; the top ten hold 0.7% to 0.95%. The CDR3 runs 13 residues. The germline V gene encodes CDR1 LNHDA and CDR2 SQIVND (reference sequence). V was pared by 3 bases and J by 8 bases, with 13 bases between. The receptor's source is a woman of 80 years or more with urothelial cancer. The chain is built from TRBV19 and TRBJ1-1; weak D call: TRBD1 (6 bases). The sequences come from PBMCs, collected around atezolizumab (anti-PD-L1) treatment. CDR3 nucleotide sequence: TGTGCCAGTAGTATTATCCAGGGGAGCGAAGCTTTCTTT. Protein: CASSIIQGSEAFF.